A selection of T cell receptor beta chains follows, all from one sample in a study of T cells in localized non-small cell lung cancer. Some clones are missing from TCRdb's copy, which holds only in-frame ones; the method was immunoSEQ multiplex PCR. This sample has 25,000 to 35,000 clones, with 80% found just once. Sequencing used peripheral blood, obtained before any cancer treatment. The receptors stem from a male donor older than 55 with stage III squamous cell lung carcinoma. Each CDR3 is given with its conserved first and last residue.

j_call v_call cdr3_aa
TRBJ2-2 TRBV4-2 CASSQEGLAGGTGELFF
TRBJ2-7 TRBV7-9 CASSGQGVVYEQYF
TRBJ2-3 TRBV6-6 CASSTPDRFNTQYF
TRBJ2-7 TRBV18 CASSLQQGEYEQYF
TRBJ1-2 TRBV10-3 CAILEGGLAGYTF
TRBJ2-1 TRBV28 CASSPGASYNEQFF
TRBJ2-6 TRBV9 CASSVVEGQYFSGANVLTF
TRBJ2-3 TRBV29-1 CSVDGSEMTPDTQYF
TRBJ1-1 TRBV2 CASSGTGILNTEAFF
TRBJ2-3 TRBV5-8 CASETSSADTQYF